These 31 T cell receptor beta chains were all obtained from the same sample, sequenced in a study of T cells in women clearing cervical HPV infection. Libraries were prepared by immunoSEQ multiplex PCR; TCRdb keeps only in-frame clonotypes and omits some of them. The listing contains under 20,000 clones. The specimen sequenced was blood buffy coat. The receptors stem from a woman between 18 and 70 years old with a cervical HPV16 infection that either progressed to CIN3+ or cleared (not recorded which).

In the case of this clone: The read ends 3 residues early relative to the CDR3; the germline J gene fills the gap. The rearrangement uses TRBV19 and TRBJ2-1, with 11 bases that match TRBD2. Germline lookup yields CDR1 LNHDA and CDR2 SQIVND (reference sequence). This CDR3 has 16 amino acids. After removal of 5 bases from V and 6 bases from J, the junction contained 9 bases not matched to a gene. The DNA read from the CDR3 is TGTGCCAGTAGTGCCTCTAGCGGGGGGACCCTCAATGAG. Its translation: CASSASSGGTLNE. The full CDR3 protein is CASSASSGGTLNEQFF.

The covered CDR3 bases are TGTGCCAGCAGCCCGACAGGGGAATACACCGGGGAG. Protein: CASSPTGEYTGE. The CDR3, in full, reads CASSPTGEYTGELFF. The chain employs TRBV5-7 and TRBJ2-2; 8 bases align to TRBD1. The read halts 3 residues ahead of the CDR3 end, with the missing end drawn from the germline J gene. TRBV5-7 is filed as an ORF, its function uncertain. V dropped 4 bases and J dropped 3; count of bases not matched to a gene: 5. This CDR3 comprises 15 residues.

The CDR3 sequence: CASSERQYRYEQYF. The covered CDR3 bases are TGTGCCAGCAGCGAGCGACAGTATCGGTACGAG. J is TRBJ2-7 and V is TRBV5-5; D is perhaps TRBD1 (5 bases). Coverage ceases 3 residues before the CDR3 finishes, and the germline J gene fills in the end. V was clipped by 4 bases and J by 4 bases, with 15 bases between them. Per the germline V gene, CDR1 is SGHKS and CDR2 is YYEKEE (reference sequence). This CDR3 is built from 14 residues.

As concerns this clone: The read ends 3 residues shy of where the CDR3 ends; the end is completed using the germline J gene. The chain joins TRBV20-1 to TRBJ2-7; 7 positions agree with TRBD1. The length of the CDR3 is 14 residues. V trimming: 3 bases; J trimming: 2 bases; junction bases outside the gene matches: 7. Germline values: CDR1 DFQATT, CDR2 SNEGSKA (reference sequence). CDR3 DNA (partial): TGCAGTGCTAGCGCTGGTCAGGGGGCCTACGAG. Protein product: CSASAGQGAYE. The entire CDR3 reads CSASAGQGAYEQYF.

As to this clone: The observed sequence ends 3 residues before the CDR3 terminus, with the missing tail filled in from the germline J gene. V usage is TRBV20-1 and J usage is TRBJ2-1; TRBD2 aligns across 15 bases. CDR1 is DFQATT and CDR2 is SNEGSKA in the germline V gene (reference sequence). The CDR3 runs 19 residues. The V gene end was trimmed by 3 bases and the J gene end by 0 bases; junction bases not matched to a gene: 9. This CDR3 reads CSASRTSGGAISSYNEQFF. The CDR3 bases that were read are TGCAGTGCTAGTCGGACTAGCGGGGGGGCGATTTCCTCCTACAATGAG.

Notes on this clone: The CDR3 end is not reached by the read, which stops 3 residues before it; the germline J gene fills it in. The chain has TRBV5-1 and TRBJ1-4; 9 bases agree with TRBD1. Per the germline V gene, CDR1 is SGHRS and CDR2 is YFSETQ. V lost 4 bases and J lost 8; bases outside the gene matches: 9. This CDR3 comprises 15 residues. The CDR3 reads CASSPGQGGGEKLFF. CDR3 DNA, as far as it was read: TGCGCCAGCAGCCCGGGACAGGGAGGAGGAGAAAAA.

Points on this clone: The CDR3 extends 3 residues past the end of the read, so its final part is completed from the germline J gene. The rearrangement uses TRBV6-2 or TRBV6-3 and TRBJ2-2; 13 positions match TRBD2. Looked up from germline, CDR1 is MNHEY and CDR2 is SVGEGT. The CDR3 contains 16 residues. The ends lost 5 bases at V and 5 bases at J; junction bases unmatched: 5. The part of the CDR3 DNA that was read is TGTGCCAGCAGTGACGTACTAGCGGGGGGGACCGGGGAG. Its protein product is CASSDVLAGGTGE. The entire CDR3 sequence reads CASSDVLAGGTGELFF.

For this clone: The read halts 3 residues ahead of the CDR3 end, with the missing end drawn from the germline J gene. The chain links TRBV19 to TRBJ2-3; 10 bases are shared with TRBD2. With V trimmed by 6 bases and J by 5 bases, 8 bases remained unmatched. Germline CDR1 reads LNHDA; CDR2 reads SQIVND (reference sequence). This CDR3 has 15 residues. The CDR3 sequence: CASSTSGGVGDTQYF. Incomplete CDR3 DNA: TGTGCCAGTAGCACAAGCGGGGGGGTTGGAGATACG.

As to this clone: The read comes to an end 3 residues before the CDR3 does, leaving the germline J gene to fill in the end. The chain carries TRBV19 and TRBJ2-3; 8 bases map to TRBD2. The CDR3 is 19 residues long. In germline, CDR1 is LNHDA, CDR2 SQIVND (reference sequence). V lost 6 bases, J lost 5 bases, and 22 bases stayed unmatched. The covered CDR3 bases are TGTGCCAGTAGCGGGTCGGGACTAGGAAGATTTCTTCGGGTAGATACG. This gives the protein CASSGSGLGRFLRVDT. The full CDR3 is CASSGSGLGRFLRVDTQYF. The complete variable domain, with remaining parts taken from reference TRBV19 and TRBJ2-3, reads DGGITQSPKYLFRKEGQNVTLSCEQNLNHDAMYWYRQDPGQGLRLIYYSQIVNDFQKGDIAEGYSVSREKKESFPLTVTSAQKNPTAFYLCASSGSGLGRFLRVDTQYFGPGTRLTVL.

On this clone: The DNA ends 3 residues before the CDR3 does, and the rest of the CDR3 is filled in from the germline J gene. The rearrangement links TRBV2 to TRBJ1-3; D is uncertain. The V end lost 6 bases, the J end lost 2 bases, and 11 bases lay between the germline ends. The CDR3 covers 14 residues. Germline V gene sequence: CDR1 SNHLY, CDR2 FYNNEI. The sequenced part of the CDR3 DNA is TGTGCCAGCAGATTACAGACAACTGGAAACACC. This sequence encodes CASRLQTTGNT. The full CDR3 reads CASRLQTTGNTIYF.

About this clone itself: The missing CDR3 end, 3 residues past where the read stops, is filled in from the germline J gene. The chain carries TRBV7-9 and TRBJ1-1, with unresolved D. CDR3 size: 13 residues. V lost 1 base and J 2 bases, leaving 5 bases between the germline ends. Germline loops: CDR1 SEHNR, CDR2 FQNEAQ (reference sequence). Incomplete CDR3 DNA: TGTGCCAGCAGCTTAGAATATAACACTGAA. Translated, it gives CASSLEYNTE. The complete CDR3 protein is CASSLEYNTEAFF.

The CDR3 bases that were read are TGTGCCAGCAGTGACTCGATAATGGCCCCCTACAATGAG. Protein sequence: CASSDSIMAPYNE. The whole CDR3 protein is CASSDSIMAPYNEQFF. The chain couples TRBV6-4 to TRBJ2-1, with unresolved D. The observed sequence ends 3 residues before the CDR3 terminus, with the missing tail filled in from the germline J gene. V dropped 0 bases and J dropped 2 bases, with 11 bases sitting between them. This CDR3 is built from 16 residues. CDR1 is MRHNA and CDR2 is SNTAGT in the germline V gene.

Turning to this clone: The DNA ends 3 residues before the CDR3 does, and the rest of the CDR3 is filled in from the germline J gene. The chain is built from TRBV18 and TRBJ1-3; 10 bases fit TRBD1. The J segment lost 3 bases and the V segment lost 3 bases, leaving 8 bases of the junction unmatched. Germline CDR1 reads KGHSH; CDR2 reads LQKENI. CDR3 length equals 17 residues. CDR3: CASSPPRDRGFGNTIYF. Partial CDR3 DNA: TGTGCCAGCTCACCCCCCCGGGACAGGGGATTTGGAAACACC.

Worth noting for this clone: The read terminates 3 residues before the CDR3 end, so the remaining end is supplied by the germline J gene. The rearrangement uses TRBV2 and TRBJ2-1; 11 nucleotides match TRBD2. This CDR3 has 14 amino acids. Per germline, CDR1 SNHLY and CDR2 FYNNEI. V trimming: 8 bases; J trimming: 8 bases; junction bases outside the gene matches: 8. CDR3 region: CASQSSGGADEQFF. The DNA read from the CDR3 is TGTGCCAGCCAAAGTAGCGGGGGGGCCGATGAG.

The DNA read from the CDR3 is TGTGCCATCAGGGAGGGACAGGGAAGCTACAATGAG. Residues: CAIREGQGSYNE. In full, the CDR3 reads CAIREGQGSYNEQFF. The genes are TRBV10-3 and TRBJ2-1, with 9 bases matching TRBD1. With the read ending 3 residues before the CDR3 end, the germline J gene is used to fill in that end. V lost 6 bases, J lost 3 bases, and 6 bases stayed unmatched. CDR3 length: 15 amino acids. Germline V gene sequence: CDR1 ENHRY, CDR2 SYGVKD.

Details on this clone: The DNA ends 3 residues before the CDR3 does, and the rest of the CDR3 is filled in from the germline J gene. The V gene is TRBV7-2, the J gene TRBJ2-1, with 7 bases matching TRBD2. CDR1 is SGHTA, CDR2 FQGNSA, per germline. The V and J ends lost 2 bases and 2 bases, in that order; junction bases with no gene match: 3. The CDR3 has 15 amino acids. This CDR3 reads CASSLSSGTYNEQFF. The part of the CDR3 DNA that was read is TGTGCCAGCAGCTTATCGAGCGGGACCTACAATGAG.

As to this clone: The observed sequence ends 3 residues before the CDR3 terminus, with the missing tail filled in from the germline J gene. The genes are TRBV14 and TRBJ2-5; TRBD2 matches 11 bases. Germline V gene sequence: CDR1 SGHDN, CDR2 FVKESK. The CDR3 totals 19 residues. The J segment lost 0 bases and the V segment lost 0 bases, leaving 9 bases of the junction unmatched. The CDR3 DNA, read in part, is TGTGCCAGCAGCCAAGATTCGGTGACTAGCGGGGCGTACCAAGAGACC. Its protein is CASSQDSVTSGAYQET. From start to end, the CDR3 is CASSQDSVTSGAYQETQYF.

As for this clone: From the germline J gene comes the end of the CDR3, since the read stops 3 residues before it. This chain joins TRBV5-4 and TRBJ2-7, with TRBD1 identical over 10 bases. Germline V CDR1 and CDR2: SGHNT, YYREEE (reference sequence). This CDR3 is 15 amino acids long. Trimming at V came to 4 bases and at J to 4 bases, leaving 8 bases not matched to a gene. CDR3: CASSGGTGVTYEQYF. The DNA read from the CDR3 is TGTGCCAGCAGCGGGGGGACAGGGGTTACATACGAG.

Remarks on this clone: The read gets to within 3 residues of the CDR3 end, and the germline J gene fills in the rest. The rearrangement uses TRBV5-4 and TRBJ2-2, with 9 bases fitting TRBD1. Trimming took 4 bases from V and 3 from J; bases not matched to a gene: 4. Germline-derived CDR1 and CDR2 are SGHNT and YYREEE (reference sequence). This CDR3 comprises 15 residues. The CDR3 is CASSTGQGHTGELFF. The CDR3 DNA, read in part, is TGTGCCAGCAGCACCGGACAGGGGCACACCGGGGAG.

Concerning this clone itself: The CDR3 goes on 3 residues after the read ends, and that part is filled in from the germline J gene. The chain combines TRBV10-2 with TRBJ2-5, with 8 bases matching TRBD1. CDR1 is WSHSY and CDR2 is SAAADI in the germline V gene. The CDR3 totals 16 residues. After removal of 6 bases from V and 5 bases from J, the junction contained 14 bases not matched to a gene. The CDR3 loop reads CASRESGQGSRETQYF. The sequenced CDR3 bases are TGCGCCAGCAGGGAGAGCGGACAGGGAAGTAGGGAGACC.

Comments on this clone: The CDR3 goes on 3 residues after the read ends, and that part is filled in from the germline J gene. J is TRBJ1-2 and V is TRBV10-1; TRBD1 matches at 11 bases. CDR3 length equals 13 residues. Germline V gene sequence: CDR1 WNHNN, CDR2 SYGVQD (reference sequence). Partial CDR3 DNA: TGCGCCAGCAGTGACGGGACAGGGGGAGGC. This translates into CASSDGTGGG. The CDR3 in its entirety is CASSDGTGGGYTF.

The CDR3 region is CASSIYGDSNQPQHF. The part of the CDR3 DNA that was read is TGTGCCAGTAGTATATACGGTGATAGCAATCAGCCC. The chain carries TRBV19 and TRBJ1-5, with D uncertain. The read finishes 3 residues shy of the CDR3 end, and the germline J gene is used to complete it. The CDR3 totals 15 residues. With 2 bases removed from V and 0 bases from J, the gap between germline ends came to 8 bases. Per the germline V gene, CDR1 is LNHDA and CDR2 is SQIVND (reference sequence).

For this clone: At one boundary the junction diverges from the germline segment, which might be a read error. The sequenced part of the CDR3 DNA is TGCGCCAGCAGCCAAGACGCGAGCACTGAA. Translation: CASSQDASTE. The entire CDR3 sequence reads CASSQDASTEAFF. The V call is TRBV4-2, the J call TRBJ1-1; D is ambiguous. The CDR3 end lies 3 residues beyond the end of the read and is filled in from the germline J gene. CDR3 length equals 13 residues. Looked up from germline, CDR1 is LGHNA and CDR2 is YNFKEQ.

Of note for this clone: The read ends 3 residues before the CDR3 terminus; that terminus is restored from the germline J gene. The chain links TRBV27 to TRBJ1-2, with D perhaps matching TRBD1 (6 bases). This CDR3 is 15 amino acids long. CDR1 MNHEY and CDR2 SMNVEV come from the germline V gene (reference sequence). Between the trimmed V and J ends, which lost 2 bases and 4 bases, there was a span of 14 bases. The CDR3 loop is CASSLGTGIPYGYTF. The sequenced CDR3 bases are TGTGCCAGCAGTTTAGGCACAGGGATTCCCTATGGC.

Worth noting for this clone: The CDR3 extends 3 residues past the end of the read, so its final part is completed from the germline J gene. The chain recombines TRBV20-1 with TRBJ2-7; the D gene is possibly TRBD2 (7 bases). Germline loops: CDR1 DFQATT, CDR2 SNEGSKA (reference sequence). The V gene lost 6 bases and the J gene lost 6 bases, with 15 bases spanning the gap. There are 12 residues in the CDR3. The sequenced part of the CDR3 DNA is TGCAGTGCAGGGGGAGGGAGGGCCGAG. It codes for CSAGGGRAE. The complete CDR3 reads CSAGGGRAEQYF.

To note about this clone: The sequenced fragment ends 3 residues before the CDR3 boundary, so the rest is inferred from the germline J gene. This sequence joins TRBV5-6 and TRBJ1-2; 7 bases fit TRBD1. J lost 7 bases, V lost 2 bases, and 8 bases had no gene match. Per germline, CDR1 SGHDT and CDR2 YYEEEE. The CDR3 runs 14 residues. CDR3 region: CASSFYRGYSGYTF. Incomplete CDR3 DNA: TGTGCCAGCAGCTTTTACAGGGGATATTCTGGC.

As concerns this clone: The DNA ends 3 residues before the CDR3 does, and the rest of the CDR3 is filled in from the germline J gene. This chain connects TRBV20-1 to TRBJ2-5, with a possible D match to TRBD2 (6 bases). V lost 2 bases and J 2 bases, leaving 12 bases between the germline ends. This CDR3 region has 14 residues. Per the germline V gene, CDR1 is DFQATT and CDR2 is SNEGSKA (reference sequence). CDR3 residues: CSARLATGQETQYF. CDR3 DNA (partial): TGCAGTGCTAGACTAGCGACCGGTCAAGAGACC.

On this clone: The CDR3 goes on 3 residues after the read ends, and that part is filled in from the germline J gene. V usage is TRBV6-1 and J usage is TRBJ1-5; a weak D match, TRBD1 (6 bases). This CDR3 is 15 amino acids long. Trimming left V 4 bases short and J 5 bases short, with 15 bases between. The V gene's germline CDR1 is MNHNS and CDR2 SASEGT. Partial CDR3 DNA: TGTGCCAGCAGTGGTTCGGGACAAGGATATCAGCCC. Its protein is CASSGSGQGYQP. The entire CDR3 reads CASSGSGQGYQPQHF.

As regards this clone: The sequence runs out 3 residues before the end of the CDR3; the remainder is reconstructed from the germline J gene. The chain employs TRBV15 and TRBJ2-1; no clear D gene. This CDR3 is 13 amino acids long. V shed 8 bases and J shed 8 bases, with 16 bases lying between them. The germline V gene encodes CDR1 LNHNV and CDR2 YYDKDF (reference sequence). The CDR3: CATELPPGDEQFF. Incomplete CDR3 DNA: TGTGCCACCGAGCTCCCCCCGGGTGATGAG.

The CDR3 is CASSSQETNEKLFF. The covered CDR3 bases are TGTGCCAGCAGCTCACAGGAGACTAATGAAAAA. The chain couples TRBV7-8 to TRBJ1-4; D perhaps matches TRBD1 (5 bases). Read sequence stops 3 residues before the CDR3 end, and the germline J gene provides the missing end. The CDR3 has 14 amino acids. V was trimmed by 4 bases and J by 2 bases, leaving 8 bases between them. Germline loops: CDR1 SGHVS, CDR2 FQNEAQ.

To note about this clone: The sequenced fragment ends 3 residues before the CDR3 boundary, so the rest is inferred from the germline J gene. The chain uses TRBV7-8 and TRBJ2-2; 8 nucleotides line up with TRBD1. The V gene's germline CDR1 is SGHVS and CDR2 FQNEAQ. The V gene end was trimmed by 6 bases and the J gene end by 2 bases; junction bases not matched to a gene: 8. The CDR3 consists of 16 residues. CDR3 region: CASRVTGVGNTGELFF. Incomplete CDR3 DNA: TGTGCCAGCAGGGTGACAGGGGTGGGTAACACCGGGGAG.